The present T cell receptor beta chain was sequenced within a study of regulatory T cells in long-lasting Graves disease. Study-level information: Newly diagnosed Graves' patients had taken antithyroid drugs under 3 months.

The study's findings and limits: It was peripheral blood alone, not thyroid tissue, that was studied.

CDR3 length equals 15 residues. Trimming removed 5 bases from V and 4 bases from J; junction bases left unmatched: 10. Germline CDR1 and CDR2: SGHAT and FQNNGV. As to time point: newly diagnosed GD, antithyroid drugs for less than 3 months. The TCR library was made from RNA extracted from PBMCs. This clonotype was seen at least ten times. Antigen specificity is unknown. Assembly of TCR beta libraries relied on iRepertoire HTBI primers together with Arm-PCR of CDR3 regions. TCRdb recomputed calls from the multiplex PCR reads with MiXCR, one row per CDR3 protein. The table lists about 560,000 distinct CDR3 sequences, roughly 16% of them singletons. Separately, the same data were catalogued under a study of T cells in Graves' hyperthyroidism and ophthalmopathy. That investigation notes: Primed by the HTBI set, a first-round RT-PCR was run on the TCR CDR3.

Sequences were derived from peripheral blood mononuclear cells (PBMCs), sampled at new diagnosis, from a patient treated with antithyroid drugs. This receptor was taken from a man between 18 and 29 years old with Graves disease. The V and J genes are TRBV11-2 and TRBJ1-2, with 7 positions matching TRBD1. In DNA form, the CDR3 reads TGTGCCAGCAGCCCCACACGGGACAGCGCCTATGGCTACACCTTC. Encoded protein: CASSPTRDSAYGYTF.